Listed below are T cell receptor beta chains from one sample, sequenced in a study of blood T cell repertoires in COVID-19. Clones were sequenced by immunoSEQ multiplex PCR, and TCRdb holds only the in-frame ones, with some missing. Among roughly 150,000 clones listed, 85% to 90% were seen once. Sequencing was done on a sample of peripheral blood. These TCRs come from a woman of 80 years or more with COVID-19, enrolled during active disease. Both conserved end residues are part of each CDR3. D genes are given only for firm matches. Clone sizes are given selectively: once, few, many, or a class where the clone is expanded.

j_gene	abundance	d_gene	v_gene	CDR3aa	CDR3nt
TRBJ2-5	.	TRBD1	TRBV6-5	CASRLGQAPWETQYF	TGTGCCAGCAGATTAGGACAGGCTCCCTGGGAGACCCAGTACTTC
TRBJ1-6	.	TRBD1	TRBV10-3	CAISRQGAANNSPLHF	TGTGCCATCAGTCGACAGGGGGCAGCCAATAATTCACCCCTCCACTTT
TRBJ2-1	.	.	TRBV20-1	CSAPTLDEQFF	TGCAGTGCGCCCACTTTGGATGAGCAGTTCTTC
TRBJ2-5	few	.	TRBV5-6	CASKLEGIQETQYF	TGTGCCAGCAAGCTCGAGGGTATTCAGGAGACCCAGTACTTC
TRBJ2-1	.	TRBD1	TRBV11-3	CASSSRQGAYNEQFF	TGTGCCAGCAGCTCCAGACAGGGGGCTTACAATGAGCAGTTCTTC
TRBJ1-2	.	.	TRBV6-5	CASTLTENYGYTF	TGTGCCAGCACCCTAACTGAGAACTATGGCTACACCTTC
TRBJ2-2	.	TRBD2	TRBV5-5	CASSSGGAERTGELFF	TGTGCCAGCAGCTCGGGGGGGGCCGAGCGTACCGGGGAGCTGTTTTTT
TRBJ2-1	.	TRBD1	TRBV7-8	CASSLISDRGEQFF	TGTGCCAGCAGCTTAATCTCGGACAGGGGGGAGCAGTTCTTC
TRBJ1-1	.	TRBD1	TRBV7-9	CASSLTGAPEAFF	TGTGCCAGCAGCTTGACAGGGGCCCCTGAAGCTTTCTTT
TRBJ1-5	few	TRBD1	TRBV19	CASRDRNNQPQHF	TGTGCCAGTAGGGACAGGAATAATCAGCCCCAGCATTTT
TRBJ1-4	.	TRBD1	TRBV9	CASSDFKGGRNEKLFF	TGTGCCAGCAGCGATTTCAAAGGGGGCCGTAATGAAAAACTGTTTTTT
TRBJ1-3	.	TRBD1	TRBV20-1	CSASRDRVGSGNTIYF	TGCAGTGCTAGTAGGGACAGGGTTGGCTCTGGAAACACCATATATTTT
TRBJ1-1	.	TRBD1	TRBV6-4	CASSDPGQVNTEAFF	TGTGCCAGCAGTGACCCCGGACAGGTGAACACTGAAGCTTTCTTT
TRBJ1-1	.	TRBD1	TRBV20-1	CSPDRVTEAFF	TGCAGTCCGGACAGGGTTACTGAAGCTTTCTTT
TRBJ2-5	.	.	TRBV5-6	CASSPISGETQYF	TGTGCCAGCAGCCCGATCTCGGGGGAGACCCAGTACTTC
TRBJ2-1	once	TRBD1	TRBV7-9	CASSLTGGGNEQFF	TGTGCCAGCAGCTTGACAGGGGGAGGGAATGAGCAGTTCTTC
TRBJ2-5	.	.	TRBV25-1	CASSLSVGMETQYF	TGTGCCAGCAGTTTATCGGTCGGGATGGAGACCCAGTACTTC
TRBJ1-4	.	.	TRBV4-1	CASSQDNPTNEKLFF	TGCGCCAGCAGCCAGGACAACCCAACTAATGAAAAACTGTTTTTT
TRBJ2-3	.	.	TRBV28	CASSLYGESTDTQYF	TGTGCCAGCAGTTTATACGGGGAAAGCACAGATACGCAGTATTTT
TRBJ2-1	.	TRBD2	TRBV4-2	CASSQASSGRTGGEQFF	TGTGCCAGCAGCCAAGCCTCTAGCGGGAGGACTGGCGGGGAGCAGTTCTTC
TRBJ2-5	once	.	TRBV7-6	CASSFSVTKAQETQYF	TGTGCCAGCAGCTTTAGTGTGACTAAAGCTCAAGAGACCCAGTACTTC
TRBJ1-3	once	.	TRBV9	CASSRLPVSSGNTIYF	TGTGCCAGCAGCCGCCTCCCGGTGAGCTCTGGAAACACCATATATTTT
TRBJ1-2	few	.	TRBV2	CASSIETNYGYTF	TGTGCCAGCAGTATAGAGACAAACTATGGCTACACCTTC
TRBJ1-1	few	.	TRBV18	CASSPRQMNTEAFF	TGTGCCAGCTCACCACGACAGATGAACACTGAAGCTTTCTTT
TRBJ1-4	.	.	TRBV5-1	CASSTGRVDEKLFF	TGCGCCAGCAGCACAGGGAGGGTGGATGAAAAACTGTTTTTT